The 28 T cell receptor beta chains reported below all come from one sample, sequenced in a study of CDR3 diversity in severe acne. One entry per CDR3 protein results from TCRdb running MiXCR on the PCR reads. Found here are 100,000 or so distinct CDR3 sequences, 51% of them singletons; the top ten hold around an eighth. Source material: blood. All receptors come from a male donor with acne.

This clonotype was counted at least ten times. V and J are TRBV19 and TRBJ2-5; 11 nucleotides agree with TRBD2. Trimming at V came to 4 bases and at J to 5 bases, leaving 9 bases not matched to a gene. The V gene's germline CDR1 is LNHDA and CDR2 SQIVND (reference sequence). The CDR3 length is 16 residues. CDR3 coding DNA: TGTGCCAGTAGTAGGGGTAGCGGGAGGGCCCGGGAGACCCAGTACTTC. Encoded protein: CASSRGSGRARETQYF.

The chain recombines TRBV5-1 with TRBJ1-5; possible D gene TRBD1, 6 bases. This CDR3 is built from 15 residues. CDR1 is SGHRS and CDR2 is YFSETQ in the germline V gene. Trimming removed 4 bases from V and 1 base from J, with 12 bases in between. The CDR3 region has the DNA TGCGCCAGCAGCCTTGGGACACAAAGCAATCAGCCCCAGCATTTT. Translating gives CASSLGTQSNQPQHF.

Concerning this clonotype itself: This may be a read error, as it is one base from a much larger clone. The rearrangement links TRBV20-1 to TRBJ1-2, with D possibly matching TRBD1 (5 bases). The V gene's germline CDR1 is DFQATT and CDR2 SNEGSKA (reference sequence). The CDR3 sequence is 19 residues long. The V end was cut by 1 base, the J end by 5 bases, with 29 bases between. The CDR3 nucleotides are TGCAGTGCTAGAGTTTCGAGAGGTGGACATCCCTCACTCCGGTATGGCTACACCTTC. Protein: CSARVSRGGHPSLRYGYTF.

This clonotype was seen more than once but under ten times. This sequence joins TRBV4-3 and TRBJ2-3, with 10 nucleotides matching TRBD2. V shed 0 bases, J shed 0 bases, and the junction held 9 bases outside the gene matches. Germline lookup yields CDR1 LGHNA and CDR2 YSLEER. CDR3 length: 19 amino acids. CDR3 amino acids: CASSQDIPRTSGSTDTQYF. DNA of the CDR3: TGCGCCAGCAGCCAAGATATCCCCCGGACTAGCGGAAGCACAGATACGCAGTATTTT.

This clonotype was seen a few times. The rearrangement links TRBV28 to TRBJ2-7; 10 nucleotides align to TRBD2. Trimming took 4 bases from V and 2 from J; bases not matched to a gene: 8. The CDR3 sequence is 16 residues long. From germline, CDR1 is MDHEN and CDR2 SYDVKM. Here the CDR3 DNA reads TGTGCCAGCAGTTCCCTGACTAGCGGGCGACCCTACGAGCAGTACTTC. As protein: CASSSLTSGRPYEQYF.

CDR3 sequence (DNA): TGTGCCAGCAGCTTCAAGCCAGGGGGCGAGCAGTACTTC. This codes for CASSFKPGGEQYF. The chain recombines TRBV7-2 with TRBJ2-7; 7 bases map to TRBD1. V was pared by 3 bases and J by 6 bases, with 5 bases of the junction left unmatched. Looked up from germline, CDR1 is SGHTA and CDR2 is FQGNSA. This CDR3 is 13 amino acids long.

V usage is TRBV5-6 and J usage is TRBJ2-2; no clear D. V was shortened by 2 bases and J by 6 bases, with 11 bases between the two germline ends. Germline values: CDR1 SGHDT, CDR2 YYEEEE. The CDR3 has 14 residues. This CDR3 is CASSFSEMAGELFF. CDR3 sequence (DNA): TGTGCCAGCAGCTTCTCGGAAATGGCCGGGGAGCTGTTTTTT.

In nucleotides, the CDR3 is TGTGCCAGCAGCCCCGGACTGAAAGAGACCCAGTACTTC. It encodes CASSPGLKETQYF. The V and J genes are TRBV7-2 and TRBJ2-5, with D perhaps TRBD2 (5 bases). V gave up 5 bases and J gave up 3 bases, with 10 bases separating them. CDR3 length: 13 residues. Germline CDR1 is SGHTA and CDR2 is FQGNSA.

This chain joins TRBV29-1 and TRBJ2-5; D remains unclear. Germline loops: CDR1 SQVTM, CDR2 ANQGSEA. This CDR3 has 15 amino acids. Trimming shortened V by 1 base and J by 3 bases, and 15 bases separated the two germline ends. The chain's CDR3 is CSVEVKEVGKETQYF. The CDR3 bases are TGCAGCGTTGAAGTAAAAGAGGTGGGGAAAGAGACCCAGTACTTC.

This clonotype was observed a handful of times. The chain combines TRBV7-9 with TRBJ2-7, with 9 bases lining up with TRBD2. The CDR3 is 24 residues long. The ends lost 5 bases at V and 0 bases at J; junction bases unmatched: 32. Germline V gives CDR1 SEHNR, CDR2 FQNEAQ (reference sequence). For the CDR3, the DNA is TGTGCCAGCAGCGTTACCGCACCCCTAGGGCGTGGCACCGACTTAGCGGGAGCCTCCTACGAGCAGTACTTC. Translated, it gives CASSVTAPLGRGTDLAGASYEQYF.

J is TRBJ1-2 and V is TRBV10-3; D may be TRBD1 (5 bases). The CDR3 extends over 13 amino acids. CDR1 ENHRY and CDR2 SYGVKD come from the germline V gene. Trimming took off 10 bases at V and 4 bases at J, with 16 bases between the two ends. CDR3 in DNA: TGTGCCAGTACCGGAGGGGCCTTCTATGGCTACACCTTC. This sequence encodes CASTGGAFYGYTF.

This clonotype was seen many times. As DNA, the CDR3 is TGCAGTGCCAGGAAGAGACTAGCGGCTTCCTACAATGAGCAGTTCTTC. Its translation: CSARKRLAASYNEQFF. The chain is built from TRBV20-1 and TRBJ2-1, with 9 bases identical to TRBD2. V lost 6 bases and J lost 1; bases outside the gene matches: 10. Germline CDR1 DFQATT, CDR2 SNEGSKA (reference sequence). The CDR3 extends over 16 amino acids.

This chain joins TRBV6-6 and TRBJ2-5; TRBD2 matches at 14 bases. Germline assignment: CDR1 MNHNY and CDR2 SVGAGI (reference sequence). The V gene end was trimmed by 6 bases and the J gene end by 3 bases; junction bases not matched to a gene: 6. This CDR3 is 16 amino acids long. DNA of the CDR3: TGTGCCAGCAGCACCGGGACTAGCGGGAGAAAAGAGACCCAGTACTTC. Its translation is CASSTGTSGRKETQYF.

To note about this clonotype: Possible read error: a much larger clone is one base away. V is TRBV5-4 and J is TRBJ2-1; 7 positions agree with TRBD2. J lost 14 bases, V lost 7 bases, and 21 bases had no gene match. The length of the CDR3 is 15 residues. Germline V gives CDR1 SGHNT, CDR2 YYREEE (reference sequence). The CDR3 is CASGTPGPAGTEKFF. The CDR3 coding sequence is TGTGCCAGCGGAACTCCAGGACCAGCGGGAACTGAAAAGTTCTTC.

This clonotype was counted once. The germline gene is not matched at one end of the junction; a read error may be the cause. The J gene is TRBJ2-7, the V gene TRBV5-4; 9 nucleotides match TRBD1. Looked up from germline, CDR1 is SGHNT and CDR2 is YYREEE (reference sequence). There are 15 residues in the CDR3. In DNA form, the CDR3 reads TGCGCCAGCAGCCCTGACAGGGGGGTCGGCTACGAGCAGTACTTC. Amino acid sequence: CASSPDRGVGYEQYF.

The rearrangement links TRBV28 to TRBJ2-2; D gene uncertain. This CDR3 has 12 residues. The ends were cut back, 6 bases at V and 7 bases at J, with 9 bases in the middle. The germline V gene encodes CDR1 MDHEN and CDR2 SYDVKM. The CDR3 loop is CASRFGYGELFF. CDR3 sequence (DNA): TGTGCCAGCAGGTTCGGGTACGGGGAGCTGTTTTTT.

The V gene is TRBV10-3, the J gene TRBJ2-3; perhaps TRBD1 as D (5 bases). Trimming cost V 3 bases and J 0 bases, with 10 bases left between them. The germline V gene encodes CDR1 ENHRY and CDR2 SYGVKD. The CDR3 covers 15 residues. DNA of the CDR3: TGTGCCATCAGTGATCTAGGACAAAGCACAGATACGCAGTATTTT. This encodes CAISDLGQSTDTQYF.

The chain joins TRBV24-1 to TRBJ2-5; 11 positions match TRBD2. V lost 4 bases and J lost 3; bases outside the gene matches: 6. Germline values: CDR1 KGHDR, CDR2 SFDVKD. The CDR3 contains 16 residues. In nucleotides, the CDR3 is TGTGCCACCAGTGACAGGGGGACTAGCGGTAAAGAGACCCAGTACTTC. Protein sequence: CATSDRGTSGKETQYF.

This clonotype was counted ten times or more. The CDR3 sequence is CASSLGAQTYNEQFF. The DNA of the CDR3 is TGCGCCAGCAGCTTGGGAGCCCAGACCTACAATGAGCAGTTCTTC. This chain links TRBV5-1 with TRBJ2-1; no firm D call. CDR3 length equals 15 residues. Trimming pared 0 bases from V and 2 bases from J, leaving 9 bases between. From germline, CDR1 is SGHRS and CDR2 YFSETQ. The full variable domain, rest sourced from reference TRBV5-1 and TRBJ2-1, is KAGVTQTPRYLIKTRGQQVTLSCSPISGHRSVSWYQQTPGQGLQFLFEYFSETQRNKGNFPGRFSGRQFSNSRSEMNVSTLELGDSALYLCASSLGAQTYNEQFFGPGTRLTVL.

At least ten counts were recorded for this clonotype. The chain links TRBV20-1 to TRBJ2-7; D remains ambiguous. Deletions cut 7 bases from V and 0 bases from J, with 13 bases between. Per the germline V gene, CDR1 is DFQATT and CDR2 is SNEGSKA (reference sequence). This CDR3 contains 13 residues. CDR3 sequence (DNA): TGCAGTGTAGGGAAAGGCTTCTCCTACGAGCAGTACTTC. This codes for CSVGKGFSYEQYF.

V gene TRBV7-8 combines with J gene TRBJ2-7; the D is unclear. The CDR3 totals 12 residues. The germline gives CDR1 SGHVS, CDR2 FQNEAQ. V was trimmed by 2 bases and J by 3 bases, leaving 5 bases between them. CDR3: CASSLPSYEQYF. The CDR3 DNA reads as TGTGCCAGCAGCTTACCCAGCTACGAGCAGTACTTC.

This chain connects TRBV9 to TRBJ2-7, with a tentative D call TRBD2 (6 bases). This CDR3 contains 15 residues. Trimming left V 3 bases short and J 2 bases short, with 15 bases between. Germline CDR1 is SGDLS and CDR2 is YYNGEE. The CDR3 nucleotides are TGTGCCAGCAGCGCCATGGGGGGAGTTACCTACGAGCAGTACTTC. It specifies CASSAMGGVTYEQYF.

This clonotype is classed as medium-sized. This chain connects TRBV6-5 to TRBJ2-3; TRBD1 might be the D (6 bases). V lost 6 bases, J lost 2 bases, and 12 bases lay in between. Germline V CDR1 and CDR2: MNHEY, SVGAGI. There are 14 residues in the CDR3. The CDR3 loop reads CASSIGTTTDTQYF. Here the CDR3 DNA reads TGTGCCAGCAGCATAGGGACAACCACAGATACGCAGTATTTT.

V is TRBV12-3 or TRBV12-4 and J is TRBJ2-2; TRBD1 is a possible D gene (5 bases). Between the trimmed V and J ends, which lost 5 bases and 7 bases, there was a span of 11 bases. The CDR3 spans 13 residues. CDR3 loop: CASSLQGGGELFF. The CDR3 coding sequence is TGTGCCAGCAGTCTCCAGGGCGGCGGGGAGCTGTTTTTT.

The chain joins TRBV19 to TRBJ1-2; no definite D call. Germline lookup yields CDR1 LNHDA and CDR2 SQIVND (reference sequence). The V end lost 6 bases, the J end lost 4 bases, and 12 bases lay between the germline ends. The CDR3 totals 13 residues. The CDR3, as DNA: TGTGCCAGTAGCCGTGGGAGCGCCTATGGCTACACCTTC. This sequence encodes CASSRGSAYGYTF.

This clonotype was detected once. V gene TRBV18 combines with J gene TRBJ2-1; TRBD2 might be the D (6 bases). The CDR3 runs to 15 residues. Looked up from germline, CDR1 is KGHSH and CDR2 is LQKENI. Deletions cut 5 bases from V and 4 bases from J, with 15 bases between. The CDR3 loop is CASSTKTSAYNEQFF. The CDR3, as DNA: TGTGCCAGCTCAACCAAGACTAGTGCTTACAATGAGCAGTTCTTC. Variable domain in full (rest from reference TRBV18 and TRBJ2-1): NAGVMQNPRHLVRRRGQEARLRCSPMKGHSHVYWYRQLPEEGLKFMVYLQKENIIDESGMPKERFSAEFPKEGPSILRIQQVVRGDSAAYFCASSTKTSAYNEQFFGPGTRLTVL.

Note on this clonotype: Being one base from a much bigger clone, this may be a read error. This chain joins TRBV19 and TRBJ1-5; 8 nucleotides match TRBD1. Germline V CDR1 and CDR2: LNHDA, SQIVND (reference sequence). The CDR3 sequence is 16 residues long. The CDR3 spells CASSIETGVSNQSQHF. Here the CDR3 DNA reads TGTGCCAGTAGTATAGAGACAGGGGTTAGCAATCAGTCCCAGCATTTT.

This clonotype was seen only once. V gene TRBV6-5 combines with J gene TRBJ2-7; TRBD2 matches 12 bases. The CDR3 totals 13 residues. The junction had 2 bases not matched to a gene; V was cut back by 8 bases and J by 3 bases. Germline CDR1 is MNHEY and CDR2 is SVGAGI. The CDR3 is CASGLAGNYEQYF. In DNA, the CDR3 is TGTGCCAGCGGACTAGCGGGGAACTACGAGCAGTACTTC.